The T cell receptor beta chain described here comes from a study of T cells after posttransplantation cyclophosphamide. Busulfan-fludarabine conditioning, marrow transplant, and cyclophosphamide on days +3 and +4 were administered. Data came from immunoSEQ multiplex PCR; TCRdb stores just in-frame clones and leaves some out. The table lists 9,000 to 10,000 clones, 80% to 85% of them singletons, with about 15% in the top ten. This sequence was found in a female patient aged 40-50 years who received an allogeneic stem cell transplant from a related donor, was CMV-positive, and had no GVHD. Some of the T cells may derive from the graft donor. The starting material was PBMCs, obtained approximately 2,000 days after a stem cell transplant with posttransplant cyclophosphamide.

CDR3 DNA sequence: TGTGCCAGCAGCCATCAGCGGGGCGGCACCGGGGAGCTGTTTTTT. Translating gives CASSHQRGGTGELFF. This rearrangement joins TRBV7-2 to TRBJ2-2; 7 bases map to TRBD2. Per germline, CDR1 SGHTA and CDR2 FQGNSA. The CDR3 totals 15 residues. The junction had 7 bases not matched to a gene; V was cut back by 5 bases and J by 4 bases.